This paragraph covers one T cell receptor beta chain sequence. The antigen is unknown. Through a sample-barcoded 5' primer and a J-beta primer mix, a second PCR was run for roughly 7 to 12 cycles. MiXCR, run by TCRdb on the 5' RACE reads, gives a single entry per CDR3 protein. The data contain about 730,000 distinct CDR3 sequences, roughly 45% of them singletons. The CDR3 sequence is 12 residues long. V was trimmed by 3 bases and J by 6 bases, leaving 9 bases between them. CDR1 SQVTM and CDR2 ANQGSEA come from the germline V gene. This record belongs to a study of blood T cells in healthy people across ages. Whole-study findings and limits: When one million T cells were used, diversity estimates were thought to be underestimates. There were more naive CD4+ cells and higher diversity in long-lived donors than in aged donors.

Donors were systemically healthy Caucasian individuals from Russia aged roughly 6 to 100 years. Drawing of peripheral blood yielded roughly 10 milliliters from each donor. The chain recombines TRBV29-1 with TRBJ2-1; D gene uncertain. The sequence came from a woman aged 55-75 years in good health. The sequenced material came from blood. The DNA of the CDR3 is TGCAGCGTTGAGGAGAGTTTCAATGAGCAGTTCTTC. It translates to CSVEESFNEQFF.